Given below is one T cell receptor beta chain in context. Its antigen remains unknown. The sample originates from a study of T cells in Graves' hyperthyroidism and ophthalmopathy. Study-level results: Among thyroid clonotypes expanded above 0.001, most also appeared in blood. Ophthalmopathy and stable hyperthyroidism were told apart by a 13 V-J model.

V lost 7 bases, J lost 6 bases, and 21 bases lay in between. The CDR3 spans 15 residues. CDR1 and CDR2 (germline): MNHEY, SVGEGT. Stable disease denoted Graves' hyperthyroidism without ophthalmopathy progression within 18 months. Every diagnosis used clinical symptoms, serum thyroxine and TRAb, thyroid ultrasound and orbital computed tomography. It was RNA transcripts that yielded the amplified TCR beta CDR3 regions. RT-PCR in the first round (using the HTBI primer set) targeted the TCR CDR3. One entry per CDR3 protein results from TCRdb running MiXCR on the multiplex PCR reads. The sample shows about 520,000 distinct CDR3 sequences, less than 25% of them seen only once.

The sequenced sample was blood. This chain connects TRBV6-2 or TRBV6-3 to TRBJ1-1; D is ambiguous. The source is a man younger than 30 with Graves' hyperthyroidism. The CDR3 here is CASMRLIGFEAEAFF. CDR3 sequence (DNA): TGTGCCAGCATGCGATTAATAGGTTTCGAAGCTGAAGCTTTCTTT.